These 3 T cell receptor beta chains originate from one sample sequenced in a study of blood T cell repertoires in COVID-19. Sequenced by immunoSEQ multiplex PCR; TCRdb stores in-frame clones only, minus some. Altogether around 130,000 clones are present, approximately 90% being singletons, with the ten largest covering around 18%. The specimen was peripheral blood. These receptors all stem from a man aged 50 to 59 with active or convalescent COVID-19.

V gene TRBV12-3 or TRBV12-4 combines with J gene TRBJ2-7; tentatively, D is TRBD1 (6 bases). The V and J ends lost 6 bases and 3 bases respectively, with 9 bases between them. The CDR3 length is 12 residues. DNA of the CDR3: TGTGCCAGCAGCACACAGGGCTACGAGCAGTACTTC. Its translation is CASSTQGYEQYF.

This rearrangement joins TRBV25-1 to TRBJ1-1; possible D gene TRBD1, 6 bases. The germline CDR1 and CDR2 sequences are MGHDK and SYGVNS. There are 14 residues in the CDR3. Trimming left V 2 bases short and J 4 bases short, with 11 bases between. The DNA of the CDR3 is TGTGCCAGCAGTGAAACCGGACAGTTCACTGAAGCTTTCTTT. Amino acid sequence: CASSETGQFTEAFF.

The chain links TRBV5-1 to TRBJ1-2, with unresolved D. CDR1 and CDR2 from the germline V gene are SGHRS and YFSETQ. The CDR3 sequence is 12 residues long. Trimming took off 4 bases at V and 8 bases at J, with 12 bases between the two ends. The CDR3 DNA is TGCGCCAGCAGCGAGCCGGGAAAGGGCTACACCTTC. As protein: CASSEPGKGYTF.